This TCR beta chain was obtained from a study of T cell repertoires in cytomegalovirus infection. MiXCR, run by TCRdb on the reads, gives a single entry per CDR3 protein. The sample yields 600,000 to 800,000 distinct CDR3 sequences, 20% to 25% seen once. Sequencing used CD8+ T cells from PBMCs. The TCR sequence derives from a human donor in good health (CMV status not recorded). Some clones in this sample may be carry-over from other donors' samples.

The CDR3 region has the DNA TGCAGCGTGCCGACAGGGCACACTGAAGCTTTCTTT. It codes for CSVPTGHTEAFF. This chain links TRBV29-1 with TRBJ1-1, with TRBD1 matching over 7 bases. Germline CDR1 and CDR2: SQVTM and ANQGSEA. This CDR3 is 12 amino acids long. Trimming cost V 6 bases and J 3 bases; bases outside gene matches: 4.